The clone carrying this T cell receptor (beta chain) was counted between two and nine times. The data were obtained in a study of blood T cell repertoires in COVID-19. The assay was immunoSEQ multiplex PCR, and TCRdb's table has in-frame clones only and misses some. The table has about 84,000 clones, 70% to 75% seen once. The V end was cut by 6 bases, the J end by 0 bases, with 5 bases between. Germline-derived CDR1 and CDR2 are SQVTM and ANQGSEA. The CDR3 is made up of 11 amino acids. This sequence was found in a man aged 45 to 65 with active or convalescent COVID-19. The material sequenced was peripheral blood. The chain is built from TRBV29-1 and TRBJ1-2; no clear D. For the CDR3, the DNA is TGCAGCGTGGAGGCTAACTATGGCTACACCTTC. The encoded protein is CSVEANYGYTF.